One and the same sample provided the 14 T cell receptor beta chains below, sequenced in a study of blood T cell repertoires in COVID-19. The table came from immunoSEQ multiplex PCR; TCRdb's copy has only in-frame clones and leaves some out. This sample has about 66,000 clones, with 85% to 90% found just once. Material for sequencing was peripheral blood. These receptors were taken from a man aged 45-60 years with active COVID-19.

V is TRBV23-1 and J is TRBJ2-7; D is perhaps TRBD2 (5 bases). TRBV23-1 is recorded as an ORF, its role being uncertain. The CDR3 covers 16 residues. Trimming took off 0 bases at V and 1 base at J, with 13 bases between the two ends. The DNA for the CDR3 is TGCGCCAGCAGTCAATCCGGACTCGGCCTATCCTACGAGCAGTACGTC. It translates to CASSQSGLGLSYEQYV.

This clone was seen a few times. CDR3 protein: CASSIRDPGNTGELFF. The CDR3 DNA sequence: TGTGCCAGCAGTATCCGTGACCCGGGGAACACCGGGGAGCTGTTTTTT. The chain couples TRBV27 to TRBJ2-2; D remains ambiguous. V was shortened by 5 bases and J by 1 base, with 14 bases between the two germline ends. The CDR3 is 16 amino acids. Looked up from germline, CDR1 is MNHEY and CDR2 is SMNVEV (reference sequence).

The chain carries TRBV15 and TRBJ2-1; 7 nucleotides align to TRBD1. This CDR3 is built from 15 residues. Germline CDR1 LNHNV, CDR2 YYDKDF (reference sequence). V shed 3 bases, J shed 3 bases, and the junction held 5 bases outside the gene matches. The CDR3 DNA sequence: TGTGCCACCAGCAGGACAGGGCAGGTCTACAATGAGCAGTTCTTC. Translation: CATSRTGQVYNEQFF.

This clone has only one observation. This rearrangement joins TRBV5-1 to TRBJ2-1; 10 bases agree with TRBD1. This CDR3 is 16 amino acids long. Germline loops: CDR1 SGHRS, CDR2 YFSETQ. V lost 3 bases, J lost 9 bases, and 12 bases stayed unmatched. The CDR3 DNA follows: TGCGCCAGCAGCTCTCTGGGACAGGGGCGGGTCGGTGAGCAGTTCTTC. This codes for CASSSLGQGRVGEQFF. Complete variable domain (other parts from reference TRBV5-1 and TRBJ2-1): KAGVTQTPRYLIKTRGQQVTLSCSPISGHRSVSWYQQTPGQGLQFLFEYFSETQRNKGNFPGRFSGRQFSNSRSEMNVSTLELGDSALYLCASSSLGQGRVGEQFFGPGTRLTVL.

This clone has a handful of counts. The V gene is TRBV6-1, the J gene TRBJ2-7; 12 bases fit TRBD1. CDR3 size: 13 residues. The germline gives CDR1 MNHNS, CDR2 SASEGT. CDR3 coding DNA: TGTGCCAGCAGTGAACCGGGGACAGGGGGCGCCCCGGTC. Protein: CASSEPGTGGAPV.

Here the CDR3 DNA reads TGCGCCAGCAAATATCAGGCAGGGGGCGATCCTGAAGCTTTCTTT. This translates into CASKYQAGGDPEAFF. The genes are TRBV5-1 and TRBJ1-1; 8 bases align to TRBD1. Germline V CDR1 and CDR2: SGHRS, YFSETQ. The CDR3 runs to 15 residues. Trimming cost V 6 bases and J 6 bases; bases outside gene matches: 13. Looking up the rest from reference TRBV5-1 and TRBJ1-1 gives the full variable domain: KAGVTQTPRYLIKTRGQQVTLSCSPISGHRSVSWYQQTPGQGLQFLFEYFSETQRNKGNFPGRFSGRQFSNSRSEMNVSTLELGDSALYLCASKYQAGGDPEAFFGQGTRLTVV.

The CDR3 bases are TGTGCTAGTGGTTCGCCTCAGGGAAGCTCCTACAATGAGCAGTTCTTC. Encoded protein: CASGSPQGSSYNEQFF. The rearrangement uses TRBV12-5 and TRBJ2-1; D perhaps matches TRBD1 (5 bases). The germline V gene encodes CDR1 LGHNT and CDR2 FRNRAP. The CDR3 sequence is 16 residues long. The V gene lost 4 bases and the J gene lost 0 bases, with 13 bases spanning the gap. The full variable domain, rest sourced from reference TRBV12-5 and TRBJ2-1, is DARVTQTPRHKVTEMGQEVTMRCQPILGHNTVFWYRQTMMQGLELLAYFRNRAPLDDSGMPKDRFSAEMPDATLATLKIQPSEPRDSAVYFCASGSPQGSSYNEQFFGPGTRLTVL.

The rearrangement joins TRBV6-5 to TRBJ1-4; weak D call: TRBD1 (5 bases). This CDR3 contains 16 residues. V lost 0 bases to trimming and J lost 3 bases, with 11 bases between them. The V gene's germline CDR1 is MNHEY and CDR2 SVGAGI. The CDR3 region is CASSYSRVGANEKLFF. Here the CDR3 DNA reads TGTGCCAGCAGTTACTCCCGAGTAGGGGCTAATGAAAAACTGTTTTTT.

This chain connects TRBV9 to TRBJ2-3; 7 bases agree with TRBD2. The CDR3 contains 16 residues. Germline CDR1 and CDR2: SGDLS and YYNGEE. V dropped 0 bases and J dropped 3; count of bases not matched to a gene: 7. In DNA, the CDR3 is TGTGCCAGCAGCGTAGATGTTGGACTAGGTACAGATACGCAGTATTTT. This gives the protein CASSVDVGLGTDTQYF.

V is TRBV7-3 and J is TRBJ2-2; possible D gene TRBD2, 7 bases. Trimming shortened V by 5 bases and J by 7 bases, and 11 bases separated the two germline ends. In germline, CDR1 is SGHTA, CDR2 FQGTGA. The CDR3 consists of 13 residues. The CDR3 DNA reads TGTGCCAGCAGCGGCGGGGGCCGCGGGGAGCTGTTTTTT. It specifies CASSGGGRGELFF.

This rearrangement joins TRBV12-3 or TRBV12-4 to TRBJ2-1; D gene uncertain. V was shortened by 6 bases and J by 0 bases, with 6 bases between the two germline ends. The CDR3 consists of 13 residues. The CDR3 bases are TGTGCCAGCAGACCGAGCTCCTACAATGAGCAGTTCTTC. The encoded protein is CASRPSSYNEQFF.

This clone was seen only once. V gene TRBV2 combines with J gene TRBJ1-1, with 7 bases fitting TRBD1. Germline V gene data show CDR1 as SNHLY and CDR2 as FYNNEI. The CDR3 consists of 14 residues. V shed 6 bases and J 1 base; nucleotides not matched to a gene: 5. The DNA of the CDR3 is TGTGCCAGCAGGGCAGGGGGAACGAACACTGAAGCTTTCTTT. Translated: CASRAGGTNTEAFF.

The chain employs TRBV24-1 and TRBJ2-5, with 12 bases fitting TRBD2. The V gene end was trimmed by 5 bases and the J gene end by 5 bases; junction bases not matched to a gene: 11. Germline-derived CDR1 and CDR2 are KGHDR and SFDVKD. This CDR3 spans 17 amino acids. The CDR3: CATSGMDTSGGRETQYF. As DNA, the CDR3 is TGTGCCACCAGTGGTATGGATACTAGCGGGGGGCGGGAGACCCAGTACTTC.

J is TRBJ2-3 and V is TRBV18, with 13 nucleotides matching TRBD2. V shed 5 bases, J shed 5 bases, and the junction held 4 bases outside the gene matches. The V gene's germline CDR1 is KGHSH and CDR2 LQKENI. This CDR3 comprises 15 residues. The CDR3 region is CASSTSGGAEDTQYF. CDR3 DNA sequence: TGTGCCAGCTCAACTAGCGGGGGGGCCGAAGATACGCAGTATTTT. The complete variable domain, with remaining parts taken from reference TRBV18 and TRBJ2-3, reads NAGVMQNPRHLVRRRGQEARLRCSPMKGHSHVYWYRQLPEEGLKFMVYLQKENIIDESGMPKERFSAEFPKEGPSILRIQQVVRGDSAAYFCASSTSGGAEDTQYFGPGTRLTVL.